Listed here are 32 T cell receptor beta chains from one sample, sequenced in a study of blood T cell repertoires in COVID-19. Profiled with immunoSEQ multiplex PCR; TCRdb holds only in-frame clones, not every one. The sample lists more than 400,000 clones, 90% occurring once. The sequenced material came from PBMCs or T cells enriched from blood (not recorded which). These receptors were taken from a young man who had recovered from COVID-19.

This clone was found once. CDR3 sequence reads: CASSQAHTAYSPLHF. The DNA for the CDR3 is TGCGCCAGCAGCCAAGCTCACACCGCCTATTCACCCCTCCACTTT. The genes are TRBV4-1 and TRBJ1-6, with D uncertain. Trimming left V 1 base short and J 8 bases short, with 12 bases between. Germline V gene sequence: CDR1 MGHRA, CDR2 YSYEKL. This CDR3 has 15 amino acids.

The J gene is TRBJ1-5, the V gene TRBV27; D unresolved. Deletions cut 5 bases from V and 2 bases from J, with 13 bases between. This CDR3 region has 15 residues. Germline V gene lookup returns CDR1 MNHEY and CDR2 SMNVEV (reference sequence). This CDR3 is CASSPEGFGNQPQHF. The CDR3 DNA sequence: TGTGCCAGCAGTCCTGAGGGCTTCGGCAATCAGCCCCAGCATTTT.

The rearrangement links TRBV5-1 to TRBJ1-5; 7 bases fit TRBD1. The junction had 10 bases not matched to a gene; V was cut back by 4 bases and J by 3 bases. There are 16 residues in the CDR3. The germline V gene has CDR1 SGHRS and CDR2 YFSETQ. The CDR3 bases are TGCGCCAGCAGCCCGGGGTCGACAGGGCTCAATCAGCCCCAGCATTTT. Protein: CASSPGSTGLNQPQHF.

V and J are TRBV10-2 and TRBJ2-7, with 10 bases identical to TRBD1. V shed 7 bases, J shed 5 bases, and the junction held 5 bases outside the gene matches. The CDR3 runs 13 residues. The V gene's germline CDR1 is WSHSY and CDR2 SAAADI. Here the CDR3 DNA reads TGCGCCAGCAACACCGGGACAGGGGACGAGCAGTACTTC. Protein sequence: CASNTGTGDEQYF.

The chain links TRBV28 to TRBJ2-3; 13 positions agree with TRBD2. The J segment lost 4 bases and the V segment lost 11 bases, leaving 6 bases of the junction unmatched. This CDR3 has 14 residues. Germline assignment: CDR1 MDHEN and CDR2 SYDVKM. CDR3 sequence reads: CASRLAGGADTQYF. The CDR3 DNA reads TGTGCCTCCCGACTAGCGGGAGGTGCAGATACGCAGTATTTT.

The chain has TRBV19 and TRBJ2-7, with D possibly matching TRBD2 (6 bases). The V gene's germline CDR1 is LNHDA and CDR2 SQIVND (reference sequence). This CDR3 contains 15 residues. The germline V and J ends were trimmed by 3 bases and 3 bases, with 15 bases remaining between them. The CDR3 sequence: CASSIGGADFYEQYF. The DNA for the CDR3 is TGTGCCAGTAGTATCGGCGGGGCCGATTTCTACGAGCAGTACTTC.

The genes are TRBV5-4 and TRBJ1-2; 9 bases are a match to TRBD1. The CDR3 is 15 residues long. V shed 3 bases and J 2 bases; nucleotides not matched to a gene: 5. Germline-derived CDR1 and CDR2 are SGHNT and YYREEE (reference sequence). The DNA for the CDR3 is TGTGCCAGCAGCTACGGAGGACAGGGGAACTATGGCTACACCTTC. Amino acid sequence: CASSYGGQGNYGYTF.

The chain employs TRBV19 and TRBJ2-1; 8 positions agree with TRBD2. CDR1 is LNHDA, CDR2 SQIVND, per germline (reference sequence). The CDR3 spans 17 residues. Unmatched junction bases numbered 7, after V lost 3 bases and J lost 0 bases. The CDR3: CASSMASGYDSYNEQFF. DNA for the CDR3: TGTGCCAGTAGTATGGCTAGCGGGTACGACTCCTACAATGAGCAGTTCTTC.

The chain uses TRBV7-9 and TRBJ2-1, with 12 bases identical to TRBD1. Germline loops: CDR1 SEHNR, CDR2 FQNEAQ (reference sequence). V trimming: 5 bases; J trimming: 7 bases; junction bases outside the gene matches: 6. The CDR3 is 15 residues long. CDR3 sequence (DNA): TGTGCCAGCAGCCTCCTGGGACAGGGGGCGAATGAGCAGTTCTTC. Residues: CASSLLGQGANEQFF.

In nucleotides, the CDR3 is TGTGCCAGCAGTCTACGACGGAGCCTAGCCAAAAACATTCAGTACTTC. This gives the protein CASSLRRSLAKNIQYF. The J gene is TRBJ2-4, the V gene TRBV28; D remains unclear. The germline V and J ends were trimmed by 5 bases and 0 bases, with 14 bases remaining between them. Germline V gene sequence: CDR1 MDHEN, CDR2 SYDVKM. This CDR3 spans 16 amino acids.

CDR3 sequence: CASSLGLAAQETQYF. CDR3 nucleotides: TGTGCCAGCAGTCTAGGACTAGCGGCCCAAGAGACCCAGTACTTC. The J gene is TRBJ2-5, the V gene TRBV27, with TRBD2 matching over 10 bases. CDR3 length: 15 residues. Germline trimming cut 5 bases from V and 1 base from J; bases unmatched to any gene: 4. Per the germline V gene, CDR1 is MNHEY and CDR2 is SMNVEV (reference sequence).

The V and J genes are TRBV3-1 (or the pseudogene TRBV3-2) and TRBJ1-4; D perhaps matches TRBD1 (5 bases). V lost 3 bases and J 0 bases, leaving 8 bases between the germline ends. Germline CDR1 LGHDT, CDR2 YNNKEL (reference sequence). The CDR3 contains 15 residues. The CDR3 nucleotides are TGTGCCAGCAGCCAGCGGACAACAACTAATGAAAAACTGTTTTTT. It encodes CASSQRTTTNEKLFF.

The rearrangement links TRBV19 to TRBJ1-2, with D possibly matching TRBD1 (5 bases). The CDR3 has 17 amino acids. Per the germline V gene, CDR1 is LNHDA and CDR2 is SQIVND (reference sequence). V shed 8 bases and J shed 5 bases, with 27 bases lying between them. The CDR3 DNA sequence: TGTGCCAGTCCCAGGGCAAGGACATATCGGGCTTTTTATGGCTACACCTTC. Its translation is CASPRARTYRAFYGYTF.

The chain carries TRBV28 and TRBJ1-2; tentatively, D is TRBD1 (6 bases). Germline V gives CDR1 MDHEN, CDR2 SYDVKM. V lost 5 bases, J lost 8 bases, and 15 bases lay in between. This CDR3 has 13 residues. For the CDR3, the DNA is TGTGCCAGCAGTACCGGGACAATACTCGGCTACACCTTC. Protein product: CASSTGTILGYTF.

In its sample, this clone was seen once. The V gene is TRBV4-1, the J gene TRBJ1-5; TRBD1 is a possible D gene (5 bases). This CDR3 is 15 amino acids long. V was cut by 4 bases and J by 3 bases, with 13 bases left in between. Germline-derived CDR1 and CDR2 are MGHRA and YSYEKL. The CDR3 region is CASSLDGQLNQPQHF. The CDR3 DNA follows: TGCGCCAGCAGCCTCGACGGACAACTCAATCAGCCCCAGCATTTT.

V is TRBV10-2 and J is TRBJ1-4; 9 nucleotides align to TRBD1. V trimming: 7 bases; J trimming: 4 bases; junction bases outside the gene matches: 1. CDR1 and CDR2 from the germline V gene are WSHSY and SAAADI. The CDR3 sequence is 13 residues long. The CDR3 here is CASKDRGNEKLFF. The DNA of the CDR3 is TGCGCCAGCAAGGACAGGGGTAATGAAAAACTGTTTTTT.

The CDR3 DNA sequence: TGCAGCGCCCGGACTAGCGAGAACACCGGGGAGCTGTTTTTT. It is translated as CSARTSENTGELFF. V usage is TRBV29-1 and J usage is TRBJ2-2, with 9 bases lining up with TRBD2. With 7 bases clipped from V and 1 base from J, the junction kept 4 bases outside the gene matches. CDR3 length: 14 amino acids. Looked up from germline, CDR1 is SQVTM and CDR2 is ANQGSEA.

This clone was observed once. The chain joins TRBV10-1 to TRBJ1-2, with D tentatively TRBD1 (5 bases). CDR1 and CDR2 from the germline V gene are WNHNN and SYGVQD (reference sequence). The CDR3 contains 13 residues. Trimming removed 0 bases from V and 6 bases from J, with 8 bases in between. CDR3 coding DNA: TGCGCCAGCAGTGAGTCGGGCAGGGATGGCTACACCTTC. It is translated as CASSESGRDGYTF.

This chain connects TRBV6-6 to TRBJ1-1; a possible D gene is TRBD1 (6 bases). The germline V gene encodes CDR1 MNHNY and CDR2 SVGAGI (reference sequence). The CDR3 sequence is 16 residues long. V was cut by 2 bases and J by 5 bases, with 18 bases left in between. DNA of the CDR3: TGTGCCAGCAGTTACCCCAAACAGGGATTGAGGACTGAAGCTTTCTTT. Translated, it gives CASSYPKQGLRTEAFF.

The chain combines TRBV19 with TRBJ1-5, with TRBD1 as a possible D gene (5 bases). There are 14 residues in the CDR3. Trimming removed 6 bases from V and 3 bases from J, with 12 bases in between. Germline V gene data show CDR1 as LNHDA and CDR2 as SQIVND (reference sequence). The CDR3 sequence is CASSKGRDNQPQHF. The CDR3 bases are TGTGCCAGTAGCAAGGGGCGGGACAATCAGCCCCAGCATTTT.

This rearrangement joins TRBV6-1 to TRBJ1-2; 7 nucleotides match TRBD1. V lost 4 bases and J lost 2; bases outside the gene matches: 10. The CDR3 is made up of 16 amino acids. The germline V gene encodes CDR1 MNHNS and CDR2 SASEGT. The CDR3 nucleotides read TGTGCCAGCAGTGCCACTAACAGGGGAGGAAACTATGGCTACACCTTC. This translates into CASSATNRGGNYGYTF.

This clone occurred once. The chain couples TRBV5-5 to TRBJ2-7; D possibly corresponds to TRBD1 (6 bases). This CDR3 comprises 15 residues. Germline CDR1 reads SGHKS; CDR2 reads YYEKEE (reference sequence). V was trimmed by 4 bases and J by 1 base, leaving 15 bases between them. The CDR3 DNA sequence: TGTGCCAGCAGCGGACAGATAGGGTCGTCCTACGAGCAGTACTTC. It is translated as CASSGQIGSSYEQYF.

The V gene is TRBV29-1, the J gene TRBJ1-1; D uncertain. CDR1 and CDR2 (germline): SQVTM, ANQGSEA. Between the trimmed V and J ends, which lost 7 bases and 11 bases, there was a span of 8 bases. The CDR3 is 8 residues long. The CDR3 here is CSADQAFF. The CDR3 DNA follows: TGCAGCGCGGATCAGGCTTTCTTT.

Only a few counts were recorded for this clone. The rearrangement links TRBV2 to TRBJ1-1; tentatively, D is TRBD1 (5 bases). Trimming took off 4 bases at V and 3 bases at J, with 21 bases between the two ends. CDR1 is SNHLY and CDR2 is FYNNEI in the germline V gene. This CDR3 has 17 amino acids. The CDR3 protein is CASSGSPLRGGDTEAFF. Written as DNA, the CDR3 is TGTGCCAGCAGTGGATCCCCCCTGCGGGGAGGGGACACTGAAGCTTTCTTT. The entire variable domain, with the rest obtained from reference TRBV2 and TRBJ1-1, is as follows: EPEVTQTPSHQVTQMGQEVILRCVPISNHLYFYWYRQILGQKVEFLVSFYNNEISEKSEIFDDQFSVERPDGSNFTLKIRSTKLEDSAMYFCASSGSPLRGGDTEAFFGQGTRLTVV.

The chain uses TRBV6-5 and TRBJ2-7, with TRBD2 matching over 7 bases. There are 15 residues in the CDR3. The V gene's germline CDR1 is MNHEY and CDR2 SVGAGI. J lost 5 bases, V lost 7 bases, and 14 bases had no gene match. CDR3 in DNA: TGTGCCAGCACCCCAGGAGGACTAGGATCCCACGAGCAGTACTTC. Amino acids: CASTPGGLGSHEQYF.

The chain recombines TRBV7-2 with TRBJ2-5; 11 nucleotides line up with TRBD2. V trimming: 4 bases; J trimming: 4 bases; junction bases outside the gene matches: 5. CDR3 length: 15 amino acids. The germline V gene encodes CDR1 SGHTA and CDR2 FQGNSA. The chain's CDR3 is CASSSDGLAGETQYF. CDR3 in DNA: TGTGCCAGCAGCTCCGACGGACTAGCGGGAGAGACCCAGTACTTC.

This clone was seen a handful of times. This sequence joins TRBV9 and TRBJ2-7; 8 nucleotides line up with TRBD2. CDR1 and CDR2 from the germline V gene are SGDLS and YYNGEE. V was clipped by 3 bases and J by 3 bases; unmatched bases: 5. The CDR3 consists of 14 residues. The CDR3 protein is CASSAAGAVYEQYF. Here the CDR3 DNA reads TGTGCCAGCAGCGCAGCGGGAGCTGTCTACGAGCAGTACTTC.

The chain recombines TRBV27 with TRBJ2-1; D is ambiguous. V gave up 2 bases and J gave up 7 bases, with 6 bases separating them. The CDR3 has 12 amino acids. Germline loops: CDR1 MNHEY, CDR2 SMNVEV (reference sequence). The CDR3 loop is CASSLTGNEQFF. CDR3 DNA sequence: TGTGCCAGCAGTTTAACGGGTAATGAGCAGTTCTTC.

CDR3: CASSLGTGGGEQFF. CDR3 DNA sequence: TGTGCCAGTAGTTTGGGGACAGGAGGGGGTGAGCAGTTCTTC. The V and J genes are TRBV19 and TRBJ2-1, with TRBD1 matching over 8 bases. With V trimmed by 5 bases and J by 9 bases, 9 bases remained unmatched. The length of the CDR3 is 14 residues. Germline V gene data show CDR1 as LNHDA and CDR2 as SQIVND (reference sequence).

The rearrangement uses TRBV7-3 and TRBJ2-3; no clear D. The CDR3 is made up of 13 amino acids. The germline gives CDR1 SGHTA, CDR2 FQGTGA. V was pared by 2 bases and J by 8 bases, with 11 bases between. The DNA for the CDR3 is TGTGCCAGCAGCTTATCCCTAAGTAGTACGCAGTATTTT. Residues: CASSLSLSSTQYF.

The V and J genes are TRBV7-2 and TRBJ2-7, with 8 bases identical to TRBD1. CDR3 length: 14 amino acids. Germline V gene lookup returns CDR1 SGHTA and CDR2 FQGNSA. Trimming took 4 bases from V and 6 from J; bases not matched to a gene: 8. CDR3 amino acids: CASSYRQGIGEQYF. CDR3 sequence (DNA): TGTGCCAGCAGCTACCGACAGGGGATCGGCGAGCAGTACTTC.

CDR3 sequence: CAWTVGITSAPSETQYF. CDR3 DNA sequence: TGTGCCTGGACCGTTGGTATTACTAGCGCGCCCTCAGAGACCCAGTACTTC. V is TRBV30 and J is TRBJ2-5, with 7 nucleotides matching TRBD2. The germline V gene encodes CDR1 GTSNPN and CDR2 SVGIG (reference sequence). The J segment lost 4 bases and the V segment lost 4 bases, leaving 18 bases of the junction unmatched. The CDR3 extends over 17 amino acids. The full variable domain, completed using reference TRBV30 and TRBJ2-5, is SQTIHQWPATLVQPVGSPLSLECTVEGTSNPNLYWYRQAAGRGLQLLFYSVGIGQISSEVPQNLSASRPQDRQFILSSKKLLLSDSGFYLCAWTVGITSAPSETQYFGPGTRLLVL.